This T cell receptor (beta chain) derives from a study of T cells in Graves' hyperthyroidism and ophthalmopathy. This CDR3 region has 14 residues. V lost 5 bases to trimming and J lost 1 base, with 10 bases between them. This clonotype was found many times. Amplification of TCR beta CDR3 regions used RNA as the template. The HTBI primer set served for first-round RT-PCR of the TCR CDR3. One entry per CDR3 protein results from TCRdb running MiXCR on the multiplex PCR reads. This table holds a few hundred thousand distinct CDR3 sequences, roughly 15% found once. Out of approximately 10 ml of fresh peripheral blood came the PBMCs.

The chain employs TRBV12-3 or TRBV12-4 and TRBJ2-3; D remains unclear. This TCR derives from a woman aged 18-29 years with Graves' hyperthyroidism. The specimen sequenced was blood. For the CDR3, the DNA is TGTGCCAGCAGTCTCATAGTTGGCACAGATACGCAGTATTTT. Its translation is CASSLIVGTDTQYF.